Following are 2 T cell receptor beta chains from one sample sequenced in a study of CD8 T cells in Susac syndrome. Reverse transcription of roughly 0.5 to 1 ug RNA used random hexamers. TCRdb ran MiXCR on the immunoSEQ multiplex PCR reads and lists one entry per CDR3 protein. Of about 180,000 distinct CDR3 sequences in the sample, 90% to 97% were seen once. The sample taken for sequencing was CD4+ T cells from PBMCs. All receptors derive from a human donor with multiple sclerosis.

V is TRBV9 and J is TRBJ2-7, with D unresolved. The germline V gene has CDR1 SGDLS and CDR2 YYNGEE. This CDR3 is built from 14 residues. Trimming left V 0 bases short and J 0 bases short, with 7 bases between. CDR3 amino acids: CASSVGGNSYEQYF. CDR3 bases: TGTGCCAGCAGCGTAGGGGGAAACTCCTACGAGCAGTACTTC.

The chain couples TRBV5-1 to TRBJ1-3; D is undetermined. Germline CDR1 is SGHRS and CDR2 is YFSETQ. This CDR3 is 11 amino acids long. Deletions cut 5 bases from V and 4 bases from J, with 4 bases between. CDR3 residues: CASSEGNTIYF. The CDR3 DNA reads TGCGCCAGCAGTGAAGGAAACACCATATATTTT.